The clone carrying this TCR beta chain was seen many times. The antigen is not known. Time point noted: newly diagnosed GD, antithyroid drugs for less than 3 months. RNA extracted from PBMCs served as the sequencing template. This specimen belongs to a study of regulatory T cells in long-lasting Graves disease. Overall study findings and caveats: TRBV28, TRBJ1-2 and TRBJ2-5 emerged as the favored segments in persistent disease.

CDR3 regions were amplified by Arm-PCR using iRepertoire HTBI primers to build TCR beta libraries. Each CDR3 protein gets one entry after TCRdb re-called the multiplex PCR reads with MiXCR. The table lists approximately 460,000 distinct CDR3 sequences, roughly 15% of them singletons. Trimming pared 5 bases from V and 4 bases from J, leaving 18 bases between. Looked up from germline, CDR1 is SGHAT and CDR2 is FQNNGV. The CDR3 length is 16 residues. These data also featured in a second study, about T cells in Graves' hyperthyroidism and ophthalmopathy.

The clonotype comes from a woman aged 25-40 years with Graves disease. This sequence joins TRBV11-2 and TRBJ2-1; weak D call: TRBD2 (6 bases). The specimen was peripheral blood mononuclear cells (PBMCs), collected at new diagnosis, from a patient treated with antithyroid drugs. CDR3 in DNA: TGTGCCAGCAGCCCGGAGGGAGCGGCTATTTACAATGAGCAGTTCTTC. Translating it yields CASSPEGAAIYNEQFF.